Below, one T cell receptor beta chain is given with its context. Its antigen is not known. CDR1 and CDR2 (germline): ENHRY, SYGVKD. The germline V and J ends were trimmed by 3 bases and 9 bases, with 15 bases remaining between them. The CDR3 extends over 14 amino acids. Some clones are missing from TCRdb's copy, which holds only in-frame ones; the method was immunoSEQ multiplex PCR. The sample lists fewer than 85,000 clones, about 81% occurring once. Time point indicated: week 47, end of study. Doses of 300 ug of mutant IDH1 20-mer peptide were given with topical imiquimod. These data originate in a study of a mutant IDH1 vaccine in newly diagnosed glioma. Turning to the study itself: Once 4-6 weeks had passed after radiotherapy alone, vaccination started, or it started with temozolomide cycles.

Overall study results and limits: Seemingly, pseudoprogression had no relation to changes in the top peripheral T cell clonotypes.

The chain recombines TRBV10-3 with TRBJ2-1; D may be TRBD2 (6 bases). This specimen was PBMCs, taken from a glioma patient whose treatment included an IDH1 peptide vaccine. The TCR sequence derives from a middle-aged man with glioma. For the CDR3, the DNA is TGTGCCATCAGTGAATTCTCTATCGGGGGTGAGCAGTTCTTC. Its protein product is CAISEFSIGGEQFF.